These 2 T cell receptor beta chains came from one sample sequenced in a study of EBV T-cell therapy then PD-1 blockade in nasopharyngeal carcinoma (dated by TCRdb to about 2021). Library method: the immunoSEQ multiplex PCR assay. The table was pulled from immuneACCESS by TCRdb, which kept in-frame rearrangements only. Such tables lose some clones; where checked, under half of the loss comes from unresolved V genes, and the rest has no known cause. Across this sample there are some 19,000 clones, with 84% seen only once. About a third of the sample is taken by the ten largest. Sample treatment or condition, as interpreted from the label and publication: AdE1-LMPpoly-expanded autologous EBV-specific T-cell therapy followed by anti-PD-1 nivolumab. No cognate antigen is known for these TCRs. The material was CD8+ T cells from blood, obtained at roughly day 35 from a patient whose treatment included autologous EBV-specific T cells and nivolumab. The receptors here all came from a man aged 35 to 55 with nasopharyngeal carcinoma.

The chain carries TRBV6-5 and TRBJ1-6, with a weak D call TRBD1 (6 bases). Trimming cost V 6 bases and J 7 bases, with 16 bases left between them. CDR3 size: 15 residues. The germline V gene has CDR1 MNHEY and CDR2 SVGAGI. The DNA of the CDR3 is TGTGCCAGCAGCAAAGTGACAGGAGGGAATTCACCCCTCCACTTT. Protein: CASSKVTGGNSPLHF.

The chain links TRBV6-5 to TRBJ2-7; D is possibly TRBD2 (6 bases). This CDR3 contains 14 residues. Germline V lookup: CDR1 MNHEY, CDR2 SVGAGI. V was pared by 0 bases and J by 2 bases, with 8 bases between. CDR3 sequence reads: CASSYSRETYEQYF. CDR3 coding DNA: TGTGCCAGCAGTTACTCACGGGAGACCTACGAGCAGTACTTC.